This TCR beta chain was identified during a study of untreated major depressive disorder. Study results and limitations: Each subject's top five TRBV05-01 clones were all private. The sequencing tests were limited to three preselected Vbeta families.

Remarks on this clone: The target antigen is unknown.

The table came from immunoSEQ multiplex PCR; TCRdb's copy has only in-frame clones and leaves some out. This table has more than 20,000 clones, approximately 92% appearing once. CD4+ T cells were isolated from thawed PBMCs by magnetic negative selection. Enrichment usually gave 85% to 95% pure CD4+ T cells. V lost 2 bases to trimming and J lost 4 bases, with 12 bases between them. This CDR3 has 14 residues. Looked up from germline, CDR1 is SGHDT and CDR2 is YYEEEE. The sequence was collected from a man aged 30 to 39 in good health. Sequencing was done on a sample of CD4+ T cells from PBMCs. The chain joins TRBV5-6 to TRBJ1-2; D not certain. In DNA form, the CDR3 reads TGTGCCAGCAGCTTAACCGACCATTTCTATGGCTACACCTTC. Translating gives CASSLTDHFYGYTF.